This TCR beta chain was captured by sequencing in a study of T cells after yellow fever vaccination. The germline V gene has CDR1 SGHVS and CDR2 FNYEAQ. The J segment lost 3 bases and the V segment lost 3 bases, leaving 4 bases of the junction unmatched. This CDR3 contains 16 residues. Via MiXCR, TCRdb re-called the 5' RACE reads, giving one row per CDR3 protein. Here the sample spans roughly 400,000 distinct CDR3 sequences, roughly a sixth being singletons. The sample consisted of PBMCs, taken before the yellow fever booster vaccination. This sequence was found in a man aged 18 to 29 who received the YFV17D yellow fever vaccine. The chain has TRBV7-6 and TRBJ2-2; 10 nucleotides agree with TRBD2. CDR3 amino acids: CASSLSGGADTGELFF. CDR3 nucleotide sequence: TGTGCCAGCAGCTTGAGCGGGGGGGCCGACACCGGGGAGCTGTTTTTT.